This T cell receptor (beta chain) was recorded in a study of blood T cell repertoires in COVID-19 (dated by TCRdb to about 2020). Context from the whole study: Samples from collaborators originated in the United States, Italy and Spain and spanned both the acute and convalescent phases of COVID-19. Samples came from the ongoing ImmuneRACE study (first 160 participants) plus 1,254 subjects from 6 global collaborators. A freely available public database, intended as a resource for researchers studying the immune response to SARS-CoV-2, is where the repertoires were released. The material from the prospective study consisted of cDNA or gDNA derived from T cells, B-cell-depleted T cells, or PBMCs. The dataset comprised deeply sampled blood TCRbeta repertoires from subjects exposed to, actively infected with, or recovered from COVID-19. Where available, HLA class I and class II types were obtained from metadata supplied by the sample provider rather than from assay-based typing. Nearly every sample came with metadata listing a de-identified subject ID, COVID-19 status, age in years and sex. Findings and caveats that apply to the study as a whole: How much clinical and demographic metadata was included differed by source and by participant, and the metadata was provided uncurated.

Whole blood was collected in K2EDTA tubes by collaborating institutions according to the institutions' own protocols. For TCRbeta analysis, collaborators shipped samples as frozen whole blood, isolated PBMCs, or DNA extracted from either of those sample types. The junction shows trimming of 6 bases on V and 5 bases on J, plus 17 bases between the germline ends. The CDR1 and CDR2 encoded by the germline V gene are LGHNT and FRNRAP. The CDR3 numbers 14 residues from cysteine through phenylalanine. This entry keeps only the CDR3 DNA: 42 bases, framed from base 1. The immunoSEQ Assay, a bias-controlled multiplex PCR, was used to amplify TCRbeta CDR3 regions from genomic DNA. Concerning the study's data processing: The number of nucleated cells in each sample was estimated by amplification of reference gene primers within the assay. To quantify the absolute abundance of each unique TCRbeta CDR3 rearrangement, sequence reads were collapsed and filtered. For each sample, productive Simpson clonality was calculated as the square root of Simpson's diversity index across productive rearrangements. TCRdb provides this immuneACCESS table in a form limited to in-frame rearrangements. Some clones are lacking; in checked studies, under half of them reflect an unresolved V gene, and why the rest are absent is not known. V, J and clone size are those of that table, while D and trimming were read from the DNA. This sample is represented by 25,000 to 30,000 clones; approximately 80% of them were singletons. The ten top clones hold around 26% of the sample.

This clone was observed once. Its antigen has not been determined. No clone much larger than this one lies a single base away; base qualities are absent. The TCR sequence derives from a human donor in a cohort sampled during active COVID-19. The chain couples TRBV12-5 to TRBJ2-7; the D gene is perhaps TRBD1, on 5 matching bases. The sample was peripheral blood. The sequenced DNA is TGTGCTAGTGGGCGAGCAGGGTCTGGGAACGAGCAGTACTTC. Translated, it gives CASGRAGSGNEQYF.